One sample yielded the 15 T cell receptor beta chains listed below, sequenced in a study of blood T cell repertoires in COVID-19. Produced via immunoSEQ multiplex PCR; TCRdb's table is partial and in-frame only. The sample lists around 30,000 clones; more than 90% were seen once. Sequencing was carried out using peripheral blood. These receptor sequences come from a man in his 70s with active or convalescent COVID-19.

This clone was seen just once. The rearrangement links TRBV3-1 (or the pseudogene TRBV3-2) to TRBJ1-2; 8 nucleotides align to TRBD1. Germline V gives CDR1 LGHDT, CDR2 YNNKEL (reference sequence). Unmatched junction bases numbered 2, after V lost 6 bases and J lost 8 bases. The CDR3 spans 11 residues. Here the CDR3 DNA reads TGTGCCAGCAGAGGACAGGGCGGCTACACCTTC. Encoded protein: CASRGQGGYTF.

This clone was observed a single time. V gene TRBV11-2 combines with J gene TRBJ2-7; D is unclear. Per the germline V gene, CDR1 is SGHAT and CDR2 is FQNNGV. V lost 5 bases to trimming and J lost 1 base, with 12 bases between them. The CDR3 totals 14 residues. The CDR3: CASSAQVGSYEQYF. The CDR3 DNA follows: TGTGCCAGCAGCGCCCAGGTCGGTTCCTACGAGCAGTACTTC.

This chain uses TRBV10-3 with TRBJ2-5; 7 bases map to TRBD1. Trimming at V came to 6 bases and at J to 3 bases, leaving 4 bases not matched to a gene. The CDR3 has 13 amino acids. CDR1 and CDR2 from the germline V gene are ENHRY and SYGVKD. CDR3 in amino acids: CAISRDREETQYF. CDR3 in DNA: TGTGCCATCAGCCGAGACAGGGAAGAGACCCAGTACTTC.

V is TRBV4-2 and J is TRBJ1-2, with a possible D match to TRBD1 (5 bases). Germline V gene lookup returns CDR1 LGHNA and CDR2 YNFKEQ. Trimming took 1 base from V and 4 from J, leaving 13 bases between them. The CDR3 is made up of 15 amino acids. CDR3 loop: CASSQGGEGSYGYTF. Here the CDR3 DNA reads TGTGCCAGCAGCCAAGGGGGGGAGGGCTCCTATGGCTACACCTTC.

This chain joins TRBV11-1 and TRBJ1-1; 8 bases are a match to TRBD1. The germline gives CDR1 SGHAT, CDR2 FQDESV (reference sequence). Trimming removed 5 bases from V and 8 bases from J; junction bases left unmatched: 7. The CDR3 is made up of 13 amino acids. This CDR3 reads CASSASRDREAFF. The CDR3 DNA is TGTGCCAGCAGCGCTAGCCGGGACAGGGAAGCTTTCTTT.

The rearrangement links TRBV11-2 to TRBJ1-1; D gene ambiguous. Germline V gives CDR1 SGHAT, CDR2 FQNNGV. Trimming shortened V by 6 bases and J by 7 bases, and 12 bases separated the two germline ends. This CDR3 contains 12 residues. The CDR3 sequence is CASSPTPFEAFF. CDR3 DNA sequence: TGTGCCAGCAGTCCGACACCGTTTGAAGCTTTCTTT.

The chain recombines TRBV3-1 (or the pseudogene TRBV3-2) with TRBJ2-3; the match to TRBD2 covers 10 bases. The J segment lost 0 bases and the V segment lost 2 bases, leaving 5 bases of the junction unmatched. This CDR3 region has 17 residues. Germline values: CDR1 LGHDT, CDR2 YNNKEL (reference sequence). The CDR3: CASSQLGLAASTDTQYF. The CDR3 DNA sequence: TGTGCCAGCAGCCAATTAGGACTAGCGGCTAGCACAGATACGCAGTATTTT.

The chain links TRBV15 to TRBJ2-1, with 8 bases aligning to TRBD2. Looked up from germline, CDR1 is LNHNV and CDR2 is YYDKDF (reference sequence). J was trimmed by 3 bases and V by 0 bases; bases with no gene match: 1. The CDR3 is made up of 15 amino acids. CDR3 residues: CATSRDAGGYNEQFF. The DNA of the CDR3 is TGTGCCACCAGCAGAGATGCGGGAGGCTACAATGAGCAGTTCTTC.

On this clone: Other DNA sequences in the same sample also yield this CDR3. In DNA form, the CDR3 reads TGTGCCAGTATAGGGACATTGAACACTGAAGCTTTCTTT. Its translation is CASIGTLNTEAFF. The V gene is TRBV19, the J gene TRBJ1-1, with a tentative D call TRBD1 (6 bases). Trimming took off 7 bases at V and 0 bases at J, with 9 bases between the two ends. This CDR3 has 13 residues. The germline gives CDR1 LNHDA, CDR2 SQIVND (reference sequence).

The gene calls are TRBV5-6 and TRBJ2-3; weak D call: TRBD2 (5 bases). This CDR3 contains 16 residues. The germline V gene has CDR1 SGHDT and CDR2 YYEEEE. Trimming shortened V by 1 base and J by 0 bases, and 12 bases separated the two germline ends. Here the CDR3 reads CASSLFVDSSTDTQYF. The CDR3 region has the DNA TGTGCCAGCAGCTTGTTTGTGGACTCTAGCACAGATACGCAGTATTTT.

The CDR3 reads CASSVRDRVDGYTF. The CDR3 DNA is TGTGCCAGCAGCGTCCGGGACAGGGTTGATGGCTACACCTTC. The genes are TRBV9 and TRBJ1-2, with 9 positions matching TRBD1. The germline CDR1 and CDR2 sequences are SGDLS and YYNGEE. The ends lost 2 bases at V and 6 bases at J; junction bases unmatched: 5. The CDR3 extends over 14 amino acids.

The J gene is TRBJ1-5, the V gene TRBV5-6, with 8 bases aligning to TRBD1. Germline CDR1 and CDR2: SGHDT and YYEEEE. The V gene end was trimmed by 4 bases and the J gene end by 5 bases; junction bases not matched to a gene: 11. This CDR3 contains 16 residues. This CDR3 reads CASSGRTGIDDQPQHF. CDR3 DNA sequence: TGTGCCAGCAGCGGCCGGACAGGGATTGATGATCAGCCCCAGCATTTT.

The chain employs TRBV29-1 and TRBJ1-1; tentatively, D is TRBD1 (6 bases). This CDR3 contains 13 residues. CDR1 and CDR2 from the germline V gene are SQVTM and ANQGSEA. The V and J ends lost 2 bases and 7 bases respectively, with 14 bases between them. CDR3 region: CSVEPQAGVEAFF. The DNA of the CDR3 is TGCAGCGTTGAACCCCAGGCAGGGGTTGAAGCTTTCTTT.

V is TRBV7-8 and J is TRBJ2-1; 8 nucleotides align to TRBD1. The J segment lost 5 bases and the V segment lost 1 base, leaving 10 bases of the junction unmatched. Germline V gene sequence: CDR1 SGHVS, CDR2 FQNEAQ. The CDR3 has 17 residues. The chain's CDR3 is CASSLGWLDRVNNEQFF. CDR3 DNA: TGTGCCAGCAGCTTAGGATGGTTGGACAGGGTGAACAATGAGCAGTTCTTC.

This rearrangement joins TRBV19 to TRBJ1-5, with D possibly TRBD1 on 5 matching bases. This CDR3 spans 15 amino acids. V lost 6 bases to trimming and J lost 0 bases, with 12 bases between them. The V gene's germline CDR1 is LNHDA and CDR2 SQIVND (reference sequence). The CDR3 DNA reads TGTGCCAGTAGAGGACACGGAAATAGCAATCAGCCCCAGCATTTT. This translates into CASRGHGNSNQPQHF.